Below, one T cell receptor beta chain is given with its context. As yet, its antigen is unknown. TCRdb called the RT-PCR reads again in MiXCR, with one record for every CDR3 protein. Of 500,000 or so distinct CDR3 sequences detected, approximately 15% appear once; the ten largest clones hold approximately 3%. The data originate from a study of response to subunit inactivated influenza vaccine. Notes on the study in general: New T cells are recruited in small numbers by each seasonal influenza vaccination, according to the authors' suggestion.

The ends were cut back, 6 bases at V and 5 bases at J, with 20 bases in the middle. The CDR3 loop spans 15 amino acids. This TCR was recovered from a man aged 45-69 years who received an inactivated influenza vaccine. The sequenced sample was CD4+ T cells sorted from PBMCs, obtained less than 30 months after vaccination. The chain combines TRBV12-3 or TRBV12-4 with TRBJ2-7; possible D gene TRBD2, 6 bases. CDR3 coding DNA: TGTGCCAGCAGCCCTCAACAACTAGCAGCCCACGAGCAGTACTTC. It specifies CASSPQQLAAHEQYF.